The entry that follows covers one TCR beta chain sequence. Its matching antigen is unknown. This CDR3 has 14 residues. Germline V CDR1 and CDR2: LGHNA, YSLEER. V lost 1 base and J 5 bases, leaving 11 bases between the germline ends. The sample is drawn from a study of CD8+ T cells in alopecia areata. Study-wide context: Patients received oral tofacitinib, 5 to 10 mg twice daily, for moderate-to-severe alopecia areata. Whole-study findings and limits: Persistence of many expanded lesional clones was seen in scalp and blood during tofacitinib. Compared with mice, patients displayed less clear TCR sharing, possibly for HLA-related reasons.

TCR sequencing used cDNA made by reverse transcription of extracted RNA. The repertoire was sequenced with immunoSEQ multiplex PCR; TCRdb's copy has only in-frame clones and lacks some. The sample carries 100,000 to 120,000 clones, 56% recorded once. Noted treatment: oral pan-JAK inhibitor, 5-10 mg twice daily. Researchers took lesional scalp punch biopsies and peripheral blood from people who were alopecia areata patients. The source was CD4+ T cells sorted from blood, collected at week 24, from a patient treated with tofacitinib. The origin of this receptor is a human donor with alopecia areata. The chain joins TRBV4-3 to TRBJ2-5, with D tentatively TRBD2 (5 bases). This chain's CDR3 is CASSQALAVETQYF. The CDR3 DNA follows: TGCGCCAGCAGCCAAGCCCTAGCTGTGGAGACCCAGTACTTC.